This entry features one T cell receptor (beta chain) sequence. This record belongs to a study of blood T cells in healthy people across ages. Next came a second PCR, run for about 7 to 12 cycles, which used a sample-barcoded 5' primer along with a J-beta primer mix. TCRdb itself ran the 5' RACE reads through MiXCR, one entry per CDR3 protein. Among hundreds of thousands of distinct CDR3 sequences, roughly 25% were seen once, and the ten largest hold 9.4%. The V gene's germline CDR1 is LGHDT and CDR2 YNNKEL (reference sequence). The CDR3 covers 17 residues. These data also featured in a second study, about T cells of mothers and their children.

Sequenced material: blood. The receptor was derived from a boy aged 5 to 17 in good health. The genes are TRBV3-1 and TRBJ2-5; 7 nucleotides align to TRBD2. The J call could be wrong; TRBJ2-7 is a better fit for the DNA end. In DNA, the CDR3 is TGTGCCAGCAGCCAAGATTGGTTGGGGGGGATTCTCTACGAGCAGTACTTC. Its translation: CASSQDWLGGILYEQYF.